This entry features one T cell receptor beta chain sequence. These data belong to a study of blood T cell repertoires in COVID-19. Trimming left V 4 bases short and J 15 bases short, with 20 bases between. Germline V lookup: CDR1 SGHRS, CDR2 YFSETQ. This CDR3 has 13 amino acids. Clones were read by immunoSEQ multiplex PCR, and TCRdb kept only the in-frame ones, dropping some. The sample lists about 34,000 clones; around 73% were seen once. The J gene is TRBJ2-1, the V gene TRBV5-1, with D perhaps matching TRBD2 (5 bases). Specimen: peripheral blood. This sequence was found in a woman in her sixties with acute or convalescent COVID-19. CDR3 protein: CASSTSEGGSGFF. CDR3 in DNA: TGCGCCAGCAGCACCTCCGAGGGCGGGTCTGGGTTCTTC.